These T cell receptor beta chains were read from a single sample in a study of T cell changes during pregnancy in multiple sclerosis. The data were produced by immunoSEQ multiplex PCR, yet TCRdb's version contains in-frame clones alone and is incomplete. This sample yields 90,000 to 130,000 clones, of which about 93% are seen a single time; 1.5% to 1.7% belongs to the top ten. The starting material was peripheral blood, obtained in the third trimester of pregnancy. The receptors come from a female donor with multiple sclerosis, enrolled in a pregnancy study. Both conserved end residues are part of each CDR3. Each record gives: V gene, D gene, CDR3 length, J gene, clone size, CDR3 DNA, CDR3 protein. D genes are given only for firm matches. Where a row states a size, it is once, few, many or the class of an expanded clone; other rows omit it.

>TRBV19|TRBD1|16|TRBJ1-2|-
TGTGCCAGTAGTTCCGGACAGGCCCGCCGGGTGGATGGCTACACCTTC
CASSSGQARRVDGYTF
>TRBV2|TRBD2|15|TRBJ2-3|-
TGTGCCAGCAGCTCAGCGGGAGATCGCACAGATACGCAGTATTTT
CASSSAGDRTDTQYF
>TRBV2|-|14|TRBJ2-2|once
TGTGCCAGCAGTGGACCAGGGTTCACCGGGGAGCTGTTTTTT
CASSGPGFTGELFF
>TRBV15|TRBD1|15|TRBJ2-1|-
TGTGCCACCAGCAGAGAAGGGGGACAGAGCTATGAGCAGTTCTTC
CATSREGGQSYEQFF
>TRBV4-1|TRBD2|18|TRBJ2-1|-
TGCGCCAGCAGCCACAGTCCCCCTACTAGCGCCAATCTGGATGAGCAGTTCTTC
CASSHSPPTSANLDEQFF
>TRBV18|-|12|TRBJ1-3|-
TGTGCCAGCTCCCGACAGGGAAACACCATATATTTT
CASSRQGNTIYF
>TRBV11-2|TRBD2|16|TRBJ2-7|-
TGTGCCAGCAGCTTGCTAGCGGGGGGTTACTCCTACGAGCAGTACTTC
CASSLLAGGYSYEQYF
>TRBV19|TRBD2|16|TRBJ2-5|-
TGTGCCAGTGGACCTAGCGGGGGGACATTCCAAGAGACCCAGTACTTC
CASGPSGGTFQETQYF
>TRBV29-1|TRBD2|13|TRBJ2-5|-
TGCAGCGTCGCGACTAGCAGCCAAGAGACCCAGTACTTC
CSVATSSQETQYF
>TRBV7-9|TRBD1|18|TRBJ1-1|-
TGTGCCAGCAGCTCAAACCCCGGGACAGGTGAACTAAACACTGAAGCTTTCTTT
CASSSNPGTGELNTEAFF
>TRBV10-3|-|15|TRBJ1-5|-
TGTGCCATCAGTGGTGGGCCAGGGGGCAATCAGCCCCAGCATTTT
CAISGGPGGNQPQHF
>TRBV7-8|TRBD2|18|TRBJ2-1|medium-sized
TGTGCCAGCAGCCCTTTACCGGAAGAGCGGGAGGGCCCGGATGAGCAGTTCTTC
CASSPLPEEREGPDEQFF
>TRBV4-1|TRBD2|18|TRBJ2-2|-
TGCGCCAGCAGCCAAGAGGGAGCGGGAGCGAGGGTGGGCGGGGAGCTGTTTTTT
CASSQEGAGARVGGELFF
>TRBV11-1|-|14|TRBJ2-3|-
TGTGCCAGCAGCTTTGCAACAGGGTCAGATACGCAGTATTTT
CASSFATGSDTQYF
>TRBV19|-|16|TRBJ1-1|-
TGTGCCAGTAGTAAGTGGGGAATTGAGGGGAACACTGAAGCTTTCTTT
CASSKWGIEGNTEAFF
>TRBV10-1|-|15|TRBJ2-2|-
TGCGCCAGCAGACAGTCGGACAGTGTGGCCGGGGAGCTGTTTTTT
CASRQSDSVAGELFF
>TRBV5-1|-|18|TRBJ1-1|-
TGCGCCAGCAGCTTCTGGACGACAGGCAACCGAATGAACACTGAAGCTTTCTTT
CASSFWTTGNRMNTEAFF
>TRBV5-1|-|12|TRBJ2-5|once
TGCGCCAGCAGCTTTGGAGGGGAGACCCAGTACTTC
CASSFGGETQYF
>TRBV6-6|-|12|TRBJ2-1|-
TGTGCCAGCAGTGACAGCTACAATGAGCAGTTCTTC
CASSDSYNEQFF
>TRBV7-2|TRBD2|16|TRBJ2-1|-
TGTGCCAGCAGCTTAGTCCGGACTAGCGGCCACAATGAGCAGTTCTTC
CASSLVRTSGHNEQFF
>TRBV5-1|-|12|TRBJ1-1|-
TGCGCCAGCAGCCCGGGGGGGGATGAAGCTTTCTTT
CASSPGGDEAFF
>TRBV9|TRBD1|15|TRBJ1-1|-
TGTGCCAGCTCGCGGGGGACAGGGGTGAACACTGAAGCTTTCTTT
CASSRGTGVNTEAFF
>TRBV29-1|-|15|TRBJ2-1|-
TGCAGCGTTGAACTTTTGGGGGCGGGGGCGGATGAGCAGTTCTTC
CSVELLGAGADEQFF
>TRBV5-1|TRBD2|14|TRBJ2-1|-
TGCGCCAGTACGTCGCGGGAGGGCCTCAATGAGCAGTTCTTC
CASTSREGLNEQFF
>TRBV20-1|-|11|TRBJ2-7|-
TGCAGTGCTAGAGTGACAGCACTGCAGTACTTC
CSARVTALQYF
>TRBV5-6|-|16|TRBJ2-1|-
TGTGCCAGCAGGGGTGGGACACCTGGCTCCTACAATGAGCAGTTCTTC
CASRGGTPGSYNEQFF
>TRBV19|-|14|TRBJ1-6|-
TGTGCCAGTAGAAGACAGGTAGAAACGTCACCCCTCCACTTT
CASRRQVETSPLHF
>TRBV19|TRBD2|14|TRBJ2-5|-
TGTGCCAGTAGTTCCCCAAGCGGGAGCGAGACCCAGTACTTC
CASSSPSGSETQYF
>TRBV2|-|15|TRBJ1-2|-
TGTGCCAGCAGTGAACTGACGGAGCCCATCTATGGCTACACCTTC
CASSELTEPIYGYTF
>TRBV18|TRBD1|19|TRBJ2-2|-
TGTGCCAGCTCACCACAACCCTCTCTAGACAGGGTGGCCACCGGGGAGCTGTTTTTT
CASSPQPSLDRVATGELFF
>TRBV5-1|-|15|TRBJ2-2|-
TGCGCCAGCAGCTTGGCCCTGGGGGCCACCGGGGAGCTGTTTTTT
CASSLALGATGELFF
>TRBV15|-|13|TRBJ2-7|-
TGTGCCACCAGCAGAGATCTGGGAGACGCGGAACTTTTC
CATSRDLGDAELF
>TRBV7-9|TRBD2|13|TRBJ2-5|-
TGTGCCAGCAGCCGGGGGGGAGAGGAGACCCAGTACTTC
CASSRGGEETQYF
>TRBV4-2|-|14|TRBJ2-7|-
TGTGCCAGCAGCCAAGAACGTCGAGCGGGCGAGCAGTACTTC
CASSQERRAGEQYF
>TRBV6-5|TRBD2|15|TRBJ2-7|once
TGTGCCAGCAGTCTTATGACTAGCGGGAGCCACGAGCAGTACTTC
CASSLMTSGSHEQYF
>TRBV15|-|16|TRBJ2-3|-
TGTGCCACCAGCGGCGGCGGTCTGCCCCGCACAGATACGCAGTATTTT
CATSGGGLPRTDTQYF
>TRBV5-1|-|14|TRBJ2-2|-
TGCGCCAGCAGCCCTACAGTGAACACCGGGGAGCTGTTTTTT
CASSPTVNTGELFF
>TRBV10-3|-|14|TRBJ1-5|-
TGTGCCATCAGTGAGTCAGGGAGTAATCAGCCCCAGCATTTT
CAISESGSNQPQHF
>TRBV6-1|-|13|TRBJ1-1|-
TGTGCCAGCAGTGAAGCACGGGACACTGAAGCTTTCTTT
CASSEARDTEAFF